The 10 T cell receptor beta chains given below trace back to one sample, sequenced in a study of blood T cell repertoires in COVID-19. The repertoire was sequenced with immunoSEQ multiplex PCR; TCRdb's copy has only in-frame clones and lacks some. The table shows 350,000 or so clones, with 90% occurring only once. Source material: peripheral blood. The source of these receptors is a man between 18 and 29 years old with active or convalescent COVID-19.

Here the CDR3 DNA reads TGTGCCAGCAGCTTAGGACAGGGAGTCACTGAAGCTTTCTTT. It translates to CASSLGQGVTEAFF. The chain has TRBV11-1 and TRBJ1-1; 7 positions agree with TRBD1. CDR3 length equals 14 residues. The V gene's germline CDR1 is SGHAT and CDR2 FQDESV (reference sequence). V was clipped by 1 base and J by 4 bases; unmatched bases: 3.

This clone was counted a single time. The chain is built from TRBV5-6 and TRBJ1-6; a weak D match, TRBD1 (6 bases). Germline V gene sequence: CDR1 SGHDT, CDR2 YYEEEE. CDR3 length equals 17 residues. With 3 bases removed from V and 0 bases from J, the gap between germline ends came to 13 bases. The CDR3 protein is CASSYQGMSSYNSPLHF. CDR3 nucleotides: TGTGCCAGCAGCTATCAGGGGATGAGCTCCTATAATTCACCCCTCCACTTT.

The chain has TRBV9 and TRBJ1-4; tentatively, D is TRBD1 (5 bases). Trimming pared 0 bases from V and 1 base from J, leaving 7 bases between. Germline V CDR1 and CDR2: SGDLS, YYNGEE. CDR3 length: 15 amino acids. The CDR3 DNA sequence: TGTGCCAGCAGCGTAGCGGGGGGAACTAATGAAAAACTGTTTTTT. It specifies CASSVAGGTNEKLFF.

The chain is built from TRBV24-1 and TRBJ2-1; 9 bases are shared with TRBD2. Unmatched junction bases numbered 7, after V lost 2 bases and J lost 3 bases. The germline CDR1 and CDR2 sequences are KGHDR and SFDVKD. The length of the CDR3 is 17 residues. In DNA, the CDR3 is TGTGCCACCAGTGATTCCCCAGGACTAGCGTACTACAATGAGCAGTTCTTC. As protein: CATSDSPGLAYYNEQFF.

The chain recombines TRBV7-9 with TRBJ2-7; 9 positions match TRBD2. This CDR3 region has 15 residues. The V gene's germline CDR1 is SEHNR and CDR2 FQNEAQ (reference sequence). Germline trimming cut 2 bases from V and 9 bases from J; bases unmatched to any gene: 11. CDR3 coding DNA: TGTGCCAGCAGCTTATCGCGGGAGGGCCAGGAAGGGCAGTACTTC. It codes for CASSLSREGQEGQYF. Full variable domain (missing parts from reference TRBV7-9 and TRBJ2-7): DTGVSQNPRHKITKRGQNVTFRCDPISEHNRLYWYRQTLGQGPEFLTYFQNEAQLEKSRLLSDRFSAERPKGSFSTLEIQRTEQGDSAMYLCASSLSREGQEGQYFGPGTRLTVT.

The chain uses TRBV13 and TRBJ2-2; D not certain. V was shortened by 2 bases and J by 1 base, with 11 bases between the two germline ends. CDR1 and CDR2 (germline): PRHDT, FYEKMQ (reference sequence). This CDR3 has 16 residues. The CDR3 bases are TGTGCCAGCAGCTTATCTCCAGGTGGGAACACCGGGGAGCTGTTTTTT. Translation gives CASSLSPGGNTGELFF. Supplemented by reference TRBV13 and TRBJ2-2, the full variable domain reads AAGVIQSPRHLIKEKRETATLKCYPIPRHDTVYWYQQGPGQDPQFLISFYEKMQSDKGSIPDRFSAQQFSDYHSELNMSSLELGDSALYFCASSLSPGGNTGELFFGEGSRLTVL.

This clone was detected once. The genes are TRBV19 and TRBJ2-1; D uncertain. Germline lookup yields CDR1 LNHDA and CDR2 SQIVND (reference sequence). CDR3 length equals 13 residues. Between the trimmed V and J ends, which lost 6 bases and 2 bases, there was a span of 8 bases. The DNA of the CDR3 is TGTGCCAGTAGCTCGGCGGCCTACAATGAGCAGTTCTTC. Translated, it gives CASSSAAYNEQFF.

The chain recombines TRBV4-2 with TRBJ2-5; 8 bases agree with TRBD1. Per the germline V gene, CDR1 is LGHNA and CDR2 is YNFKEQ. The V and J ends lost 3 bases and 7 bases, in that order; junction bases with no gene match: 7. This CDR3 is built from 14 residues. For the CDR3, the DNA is TGTGCCAGCAGCCAGAGGACAGGGCTTGGGACCCAGTACTTC. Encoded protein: CASSQRTGLGTQYF.

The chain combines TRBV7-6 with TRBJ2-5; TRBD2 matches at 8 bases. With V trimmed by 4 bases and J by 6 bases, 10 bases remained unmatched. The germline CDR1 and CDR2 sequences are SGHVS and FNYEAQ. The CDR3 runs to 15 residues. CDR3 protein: CASSSLAGPGKTQYF. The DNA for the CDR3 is TGTGCCAGCAGCTCCCTAGCGGGCCCCGGAAAGACCCAGTACTTC. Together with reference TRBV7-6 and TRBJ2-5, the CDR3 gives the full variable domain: GAGVSQSPRYKVTKRGQDVALRCDPISGHVSLYWYRQALGQGPEFLTYFNYEAQQDKSGLPNDRFSAERPEGSISTLTIQRTEQRDSAMYRCASSSLAGPGKTQYFGPGTRLLVL.

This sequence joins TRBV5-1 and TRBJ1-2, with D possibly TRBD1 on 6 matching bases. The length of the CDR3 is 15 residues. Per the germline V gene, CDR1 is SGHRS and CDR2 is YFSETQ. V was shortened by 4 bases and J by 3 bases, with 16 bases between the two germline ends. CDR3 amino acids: CASSPGQSGDYGYTF. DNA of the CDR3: TGCGCCAGCAGCCCCGGACAGAGTGGGGACTATGGCTACACCTTC.